This entry is about one T cell receptor (beta chain). Its antigen remains unidentified. This CDR3 is 17 amino acids long. V was cut by 1 base and J by 0 bases, with 15 bases left in between. CDR1 is SGHDN, CDR2 FVKESK, per germline. The data stem from a study of OX40 agonist ivuxolimab in advanced cancers. At the level of the study: The dose-escalation cohort was over 65% male, with a mean age of 60 years, ranging about 23 to 90.

Study-wide results and caveats: Antigens targeted by the expanded peripheral T cells were not determined.

Assay: immunoSEQ multiplex PCR; the TCRdb copy retains only in-frame clones and omits some. This table holds under 55,000 clones, 90% to 95% found once. The genes are TRBV14 and TRBJ1-1; D unresolved. The material was CD4+ or CD8+ T cells sorted from blood, obtained in a trial of the OX40 agonist ivuxolimab. The clonotype originates from an adult with an advanced solid tumor such as melanoma, head and neck, liver or kidney cancer. CDR3 residues: CASSQGDSMWLNTEAFF. CDR3 nucleotides: TGTGCCAGCAGCCAAGGCGATTCAATGTGGCTGAACACTGAAGCTTTCTTT.